The sequence of this T cell receptor (beta chain) was determined in a study of blood T cell repertoires in COVID-19. Study-wide context: Italy, Spain and the United States were the sources of the convalescent and acute COVID-19 samples. Nucleic acid was either cDNA or gDNA, and it came from T cells, B-cell-depleted T cells, or PBMCs.

Germline V gene lookup returns CDR1 SNHLY and CDR2 FYNNEI. V gave up 6 bases and J gave up 5 bases; unmatched junction bases: 6. CDR3 size: 13 residues. Libraries were prepared by immunoSEQ multiplex PCR; TCRdb keeps only in-frame clonotypes and omits some of them. The table lists some 200,000 clones, 84% of them singletons. The chain employs TRBV2 and TRBJ1-1, with TRBD1 identical over 7 bases. Sequenced sample: peripheral blood. This sequence originates from a woman aged 40 to 55 who had recovered from COVID-19. The CDR3 sequence: CASRYDRETEAFF. For the CDR3, the DNA is TGTGCCAGCAGATATGACAGGGAAACTGAAGCTTTCTTT.